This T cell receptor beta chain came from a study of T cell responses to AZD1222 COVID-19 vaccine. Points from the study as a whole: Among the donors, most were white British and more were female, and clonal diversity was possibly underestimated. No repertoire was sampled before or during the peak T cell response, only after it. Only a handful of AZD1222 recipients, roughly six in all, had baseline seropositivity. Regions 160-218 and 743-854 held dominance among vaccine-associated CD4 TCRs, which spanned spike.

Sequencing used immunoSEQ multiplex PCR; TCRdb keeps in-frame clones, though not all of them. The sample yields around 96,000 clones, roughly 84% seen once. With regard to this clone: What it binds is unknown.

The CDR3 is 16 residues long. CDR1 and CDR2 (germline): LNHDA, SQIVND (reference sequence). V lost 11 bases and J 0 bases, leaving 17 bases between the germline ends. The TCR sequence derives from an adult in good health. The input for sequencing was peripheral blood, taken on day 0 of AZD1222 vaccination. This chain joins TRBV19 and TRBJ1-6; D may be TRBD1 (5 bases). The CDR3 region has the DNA TGTGCCTCAAACGGGGGGGAGAGCTCCTATAATTCACCCCTCCACTTT. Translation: CASNGGESSYNSPLHF.